This entry is about one T cell receptor beta chain. Its specificity is not known. This sample is part of a study of CD4 T cells in relation to SARS-CoV-2 and coronaviruses. At the level of the study: PBMCs were cultured with antigen for roughly nine days before TCR beta sequencing. Whole-study results and caveats: Pre-pandemic and post-infection samples never came from the same donor.

The unexposed donors gave CD4+ T cells in 2011-2018, prior to COVID-19. Isolation of CD4+ T cells took place after approximately 11 days in culture. Testing used SARS-CoV-2 S/N and four cold-coronavirus spikes on unexposed-donor CD4+ T cells, cells permitting. Cultures held 1.5 million to 2.5 million PBMCs per well with roughly 10 IU/ml IL-2. The germline V gene has CDR1 LGHNA and CDR2 YNFKEQ. The ends lost 1 base at V and 4 bases at J; junction bases unmatched: 8. The CDR3 loop spans 17 amino acids. Profiling relied on immunoSEQ multiplex PCR, and the TCRdb table lists in-frame clones only, not all of them. The sample contains over 20,000 clones, about 75% of which appear only once.

This chain links TRBV4-2 with TRBJ2-3; the match to TRBD2 covers 10 bases. Sequencing input: CD4+ T cells from PBMCs, cultured in vitro. This TCR came from a human donor in good health. In DNA, the CDR3 is TGTGCCAGCAGCCAAGTTTCCAGCGGGAGGGAGTCAGATACGCAGTATTTT. Protein product: CASSQVSSGRESDTQYF.